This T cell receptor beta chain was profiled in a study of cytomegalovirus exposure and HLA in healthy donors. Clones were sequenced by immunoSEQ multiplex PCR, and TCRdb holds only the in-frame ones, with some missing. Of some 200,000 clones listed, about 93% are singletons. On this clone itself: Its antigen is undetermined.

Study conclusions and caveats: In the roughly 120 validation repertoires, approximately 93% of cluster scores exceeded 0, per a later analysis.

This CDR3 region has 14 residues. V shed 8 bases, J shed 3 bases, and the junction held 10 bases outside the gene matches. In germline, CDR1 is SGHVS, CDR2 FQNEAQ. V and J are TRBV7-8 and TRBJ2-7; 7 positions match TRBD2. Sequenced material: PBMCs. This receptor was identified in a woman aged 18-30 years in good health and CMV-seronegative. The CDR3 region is CASSVGEGLYEQYF. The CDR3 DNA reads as TGTGCCAGCTCTGTGGGGGAGGGCCTCTACGAGCAGTACTTC.